Following are 20 T cell receptor beta chains from one sample sequenced in a study of glioma-infiltrating T cells after dendritic cell vaccination. The method was immunoSEQ multiplex PCR; TCRdb's version includes in-frame clones alone and lacks a portion of them. Of about 370 clones detected, around 92% appear once; the ten largest clones hold 5% to 7%. The sequenced sample was tumor tissue, obtained before dendritic cell vaccination. Receptors originate from a human donor with glioblastoma.

The chain combines TRBV19 with TRBJ2-3, with D uncertain. This CDR3 comprises 12 residues. Trimming removed 8 bases at V and 0 bases at J, with 6 bases between. CDR1 is LNHDA, CDR2 SQIVND, per germline (reference sequence). The CDR3 region is CASSPSTDTQYF. CDR3 coding DNA: TGTGCCAGTTCCCCTAGCACAGATACGCAGTATTTT. The whole variable domain, remainder taken from reference TRBV19 and TRBJ2-3, is DGGITQSPKYLFRKEGQNVTLSCEQNLNHDAMYWYRQDPGQGLRLIYYSQIVNDFQKGDIAEGYSVSREKKESFPLTVTSAQKNPTAFYLCASSPSTDTQYFGPGTRLTVL.

The genes are TRBV4-1 and TRBJ2-3, with D unclear. The germline CDR1 and CDR2 sequences are MGHRA and YSYEKL. This CDR3 is 16 amino acids long. Deletions cut 3 bases from V and 4 bases from J, with 17 bases between. CDR3 loop: CASSHGGPLLSDTQYF. The CDR3 DNA follows: TGCGCCAGCAGCCACGGTGGTCCCCTTCTCTCAGATACGCAGTATTTT.

The chain employs TRBV30 and TRBJ2-5; D is undetermined. CDR3 length equals 12 residues. V was pared by 0 bases and J by 7 bases, with 9 bases between. Germline assignment: CDR1 GTSNPN and CDR2 SVGIG (reference sequence). The CDR3 here is CAWSVRSGTQYF. The CDR3 DNA follows: TGTGCCTGGAGTGTACGATCCGGGACCCAGTACTTC.

The DNA for the CDR3 is TGTGCCAGCAGGGTAGCGGGGGGGTCGAACACCGGGGAGCTGTTTTTT. It translates to CASRVAGGSNTGELFF. This chain links TRBV7-6 with TRBJ2-2, with 11 bases identical to TRBD2. The CDR3 contains 16 residues. After removal of 6 bases from V and 0 bases from J, the junction contained 3 bases not matched to a gene. The germline V gene encodes CDR1 SGHVS and CDR2 FNYEAQ.

The chain joins TRBV18 to TRBJ2-5, with 8 bases fitting TRBD1. The CDR3 is 14 residues long. Germline CDR1 reads KGHSH; CDR2 reads LQKENI. V was clipped by 3 bases and J by 5 bases; unmatched bases: 5. This CDR3 reads CASSPGQGRETQYF. The CDR3 DNA reads as TGTGCCAGCTCACCCGGACAGGGAAGGGAGACCCAGTACTTC.

This chain connects TRBV19 to TRBJ2-5; 8 bases align to TRBD2. The trim removed 7 bases at V and 0 bases at J, leaving 7 bases unmatched. CDR1 is LNHDA, CDR2 SQIVND, per germline (reference sequence). The CDR3 has 15 residues. In DNA form, the CDR3 reads TGTGCCAGTACCTTTAGCGGGGTGGACCAAGAGACCCAGTACTTC. Amino acids: CASTFSGVDQETQYF.

The rearrangement links TRBV6-5 to TRBJ2-2; D possibly corresponds to TRBD2 (6 bases). The germline V gene encodes CDR1 MNHEY and CDR2 SVGAGI. CDR3 size: 14 residues. The V end lost 2 bases, the J end lost 9 bases, and 13 bases lay between the germline ends. CDR3 bases: TGTGCCAGCAGTTACCTGGTAGGAGGGAGGGAGCTGTTTTTT. Protein sequence: CASSYLVGGRELFF.

The chain is built from TRBV7-2 and TRBJ1-5; the D gene is possibly TRBD1 (6 bases). Trimming pared 2 bases from V and 9 bases from J, leaving 11 bases between. The CDR3 extends over 13 amino acids. Germline V lookup: CDR1 SGHTA, CDR2 FQGNSA. CDR3 in DNA: TGTGCCAGCAGCTTACAGGGGTATCGGCCCCAGCATTTT. As protein: CASSLQGYRPQHF.

The chain is built from TRBV28 and TRBJ2-7; perhaps TRBD2 as D (6 bases). V dropped 7 bases and J dropped 5 bases, with 9 bases sitting between them. The germline V gene encodes CDR1 MDHEN and CDR2 SYDVKM. This CDR3 comprises 11 residues. CDR3 in DNA: TGTGCCAGCATCGCGGGGCACGAGCAGTACTTC. This codes for CASIAGHEQYF.

In DNA form, the CDR3 reads TGTGCCAGCAGCGTAGTGGCTGCGGAGATTCGCACAGATACGCAGTATTTT. Its protein is CASSVVAAEIRTDTQYF. The V and J genes are TRBV9 and TRBJ2-3; no definite D call. Germline V gives CDR1 SGDLS, CDR2 YYNGEE. Trimming pared 0 bases from V and 1 base from J, leaving 15 bases between. CDR3 length: 17 amino acids.

The chain couples TRBV9 to TRBJ1-1; TRBD1 is a possible D gene (6 bases). Germline CDR1 and CDR2: SGDLS and YYNGEE. Trimming shortened V by 4 bases and J by 1 base, and 20 bases separated the two germline ends. CDR3 length: 17 residues. In DNA form, the CDR3 reads TGTGCCAGCAGCCCTCGAAGCGGGAGGGGGGAGAACACTGAAGCTTTCTTT. Amino acid sequence: CASSPRSGRGENTEAFF.

The V call is TRBV7-6, the J call TRBJ2-3; 11 positions agree with TRBD2. J lost 6 bases, V lost 5 bases, and 4 bases had no gene match. CDR3 length equals 14 residues. The germline V gene has CDR1 SGHVS and CDR2 FNYEAQ. The CDR3 sequence is CASSPGTSGDTQYF. In DNA form, the CDR3 reads TGTGCCAGCAGCCCGGGGACTAGCGGTGATACGCAGTATTTT.

The genes are TRBV6-1 and TRBJ2-7; 8 bases are shared with TRBD1. The length of the CDR3 is 14 residues. V trimming: 6 bases; J trimming: 3 bases; junction bases outside the gene matches: 7. The V gene's germline CDR1 is MNHNS and CDR2 SASEGT. Written as DNA, the CDR3 is TGTGCCAGCAGAACAACAGGGGGGAGCTACGAGCAGTACTTC. This codes for CASRTTGGSYEQYF.

The V and J genes are TRBV4-1 and TRBJ2-2; D is possibly TRBD2 (5 bases). Germline CDR1 is MGHRA and CDR2 is YSYEKL. V was shortened by 4 bases and J by 6 bases, with 15 bases between the two germline ends. The CDR3 is 15 residues long. CDR3 nucleotides: TGCGCCAGCAGCCGTGACCCGGGGTCAGCCGGGGAGCTGTTTTTT. It encodes CASSRDPGSAGELFF.

This chain joins TRBV28 and TRBJ1-5; no reliable D call. The CDR3 extends over 14 amino acids. V lost 5 bases, J lost 0 bases, and 8 bases lay in between. Germline V gives CDR1 MDHEN, CDR2 SYDVKM. CDR3 region: CASSNGYSNQPQHF. The CDR3 coding sequence is TGTGCCAGCAGTAACGGTTATAGCAATCAGCCCCAGCATTTT.

This chain links TRBV19 with TRBJ1-2; tentatively, D is TRBD1 (6 bases). CDR1 LNHDA and CDR2 SQIVND come from the germline V gene (reference sequence). There are 15 residues in the CDR3. V lost 4 bases, J lost 4 bases, and 16 bases lay in between. CDR3 bases: TGTGCCAGTAGTACCAGTTTCAGGGGCGGCTATGGCTACACCTTC. Amino acid sequence: CASSTSFRGGYGYTF. The whole variable domain, filled in from reference TRBV19 and TRBJ1-2, reads DGGITQSPKYLFRKEGQNVTLSCEQNLNHDAMYWYRQDPGQGLRLIYYSQIVNDFQKGDIAEGYSVSREKKESFPLTVTSAQKNPTAFYLCASSTSFRGGYGYTFGSGTRLTVV.

This chain connects TRBV19 to TRBJ2-3; TRBD2 might be the D (5 bases). The ends were cut back, 6 bases at V and 5 bases at J, with 18 bases in the middle. The CDR3 consists of 15 residues. Germline V lookup: CDR1 LNHDA, CDR2 SQIVND (reference sequence). CDR3: CASSLSGSARDTQYF. The CDR3 DNA follows: TGTGCCAGTAGCTTAAGCGGCTCCGCCCGAGATACGCAGTATTTT.

V gene TRBV7-2 combines with J gene TRBJ2-7; 8 bases are a match to TRBD1. Trimming took 5 bases from V and 7 from J; bases not matched to a gene: 7. Germline CDR1 reads SGHTA; CDR2 reads FQGNSA. The CDR3 is 13 residues long. The CDR3 DNA sequence: TGTGCCAGCAGCACGGACAGGGTTGGGGAGCAGTACTTC. It is translated as CASSTDRVGEQYF.

The chain recombines TRBV5-1 with TRBJ2-3, with 7 bases identical to TRBD2. V lost 0 bases to trimming and J lost 3 bases; unmatched junction nucleotides: 4. This CDR3 is 15 amino acids long. Germline V gene sequence: CDR1 SGHRS, CDR2 YFSETQ. The CDR3 sequence is CASSLEAGVTDTQYF. CDR3 DNA: TGCGCCAGCAGCTTGGAGGCGGGGGTTACAGATACGCAGTATTTT.

J is TRBJ2-3 and V is TRBV5-1; the match to TRBD2 covers 12 bases. CDR1 is SGHRS, CDR2 YFSETQ, per germline. The length of the CDR3 is 16 residues. The ends lost 4 bases at V and 3 bases at J; junction bases unmatched: 6. CDR3 DNA: TGCGCCAGCAGCGGAACTAGCGGGGGGTATACAGATACGCAGTATTTT. As protein: CASSGTSGGYTDTQYF.